A selection of T cell receptor beta chains follows, all from one sample in a study of T cells after yellow fever vaccination. TCRdb used MiXCR to reprocess the 5' RACE reads, holding one entry per CDR3 protein. Of under 600,000 distinct CDR3 sequences listed, 21% are singletons. The sample in question was PBMCs, obtained 20 to 25 days after the first yellow fever vaccination. The receptors originated from a man aged 18 to 30 who received the YFV17D yellow fever vaccine. Each CDR3 is given with its conserved first and last residue. The order of the fields is J gene, clone size, V gene, D gene, CDR3 protein, CDR3 DNA. A D gene is named only where the DNA matches it firmly. Where a row states a size, it is once, few, many or the class of an expanded clone; other rows omit it.

>TRBJ2-3|many|TRBV7-8|.
CASSPRAGRPTDTQYF
TGTGCCAGCAGCCCCAGGGCGGGCAGGCCCACAGATACGCAGTATTTT
>TRBJ1-6|.|TRBV6-1|.
CASREFASPLHF
TGTGCCAGCAGGGAATTCGCTTCACCCCTCCACTTT
>TRBJ1-4|once|TRBV20-1|.
CSASRDTYEKLFF
TGCAGTGCTTCTCGGGACACCTATGAAAAACTGTTTTTT
>TRBJ2-1|.|TRBV4-3|.
CASSLDSASYNEQFF
TGCGCCAGCAGCCTGGACAGTGCCTCCTACAATGAGCAGTTCTTC
>TRBJ2-1|.|TRBV20-1|.
CSARDSTGTDEQFF
TGCAGTGCTAGAGATTCGACAGGAACGGATGAGCAGTTCTTC
>TRBJ2-1|few|TRBV20-1|TRBD2
CSALSGGAYEQFF
TGCAGTGCCCTTAGCGGGGGGGCCTATGAGCAGTTCTTC
>TRBJ1-2|.|TRBV27|.
CASSLSTGTTTFYGYTF
TGTGCCAGCAGTTTATCGACCGGGACAACTACCTTCTATGGCTACACCTTC
>TRBJ1-1|few|TRBV18|.
CASSRSPGGNTEAFF
TGTGCCAGCTCACGATCGCCAGGCGGGAACACTGAAGCTTTCTTT
>TRBJ1-1|.|TRBV5-1|TRBD1
CASSGDRVSYTEAFF
TGCGCCAGCAGCGGGGACAGGGTCTCGTACACTGAAGCTTTCTTT
>TRBJ2-1|.|TRBV5-1|TRBD2
CASSGPGGGEQFF
TGCGCCAGCAGCGGGCCGGGGGGGGGCGAGCAGTTCTTC
>TRBJ2-2|.|TRBV7-9|TRBD1
CASSPLDRARTGELFF
TGTGCCAGCAGCCCACTCGACAGGGCCCGTACCGGGGAGCTGTTTTTT
>TRBJ2-3|.|TRBV9|.
CASNTVEGADTQYF
TGTGCCAGCAACACAGTCGAGGGGGCAGATACGCAGTATTTT
>TRBJ2-7|few|TRBV7-8|TRBD1
CASSSRQGGLGEQYF
TGTGCCAGCAGCTCCCGACAGGGGGGCCTCGGTGAGCAGTACTTC
>TRBJ2-6|.|TRBV2|TRBD2
CASRGLAGTGANVLTF
TGTGCCAGCAGGGGACTAGCGGGGACTGGGGCCAACGTCCTGACTTTC
>TRBJ2-2|few|TRBV15|.
CATSSSWGRGGELFF
TGTGCCACCAGCAGTAGCTGGGGTCGAGGCGGGGAGCTGTTTTTT
>TRBJ2-5|.|TRBV14|.
CASSQVRAGQETQYF
TGTGCCAGCAGCCAAGTGCGGGCGGGCCAAGAGACCCAGTACTTC
>TRBJ1-2|few|TRBV12-3/TRBV12-4|.
CASIPGGGTNYGYTF
TGTGCCAGCATACCCGGAGGGGGGACTAACTATGGCTACACCTTC
>TRBJ1-1|.|TRBV29-1|.
CSPDGKAFF
TGCAGCCCGGATGGGAAAGCTTTCTTT
>TRBJ2-1|few|TRBV5-1|.
CASSLGGADEQFF
TGCGCCAGCAGCTTGGGGGGCGCGGATGAGCAGTTCTTC
>TRBJ2-3|.|TRBV12-3/TRBV12-4|.
CASRVGPSTDTQYF
TGTGCCAGCCGGGTAGGTCCTAGCACAGATACGCAGTATTTT
>TRBJ2-3|.|TRBV7-8|TRBD2
CASSLRGRGGTDTQYF
TGTGCCAGCAGCCTCCGTGGGCGGGGGGGCACAGATACGCAGTATTTT
>TRBJ1-1|many|TRBV7-2|.
CASSALRNTEAFF
TGTGCCAGCAGCGCCCTCAGGAACACTGAAGCTTTCTTT
>TRBJ1-1|few|TRBV19|.
CASSIVGGAAFF
TGTGCCAGTAGTATCGTAGGGGGGGCCGCTTTCTTT
>TRBJ2-7|.|TRBV7-6|.
CASSLWSGGTGTYEQYF
TGTGCCAGCAGCTTATGGTCGGGGGGGACAGGGACCTACGAGCAGTACTTC
>TRBJ2-1|.|TRBV11-2|.
CASSLDLQGFYEQFF
TGTGCCAGCAGCTTAGATCTTCAGGGGTTTTATGAGCAGTTCTTC
>TRBJ2-3|few|TRBV27|TRBD2
CASSLISGGPVTDTQYF
TGTGCCAGCAGTTTAATCAGCGGGGGTCCAGTAACAGATACGCAGTATTTT
>TRBJ1-4|.|TRBV4-1|.
CASSQGLQEGKLFF
TGCGCCAGCAGCCAAGGGCTTCAGGAAGGAAAACTGTTTTTT
>TRBJ2-7|many|TRBV27|TRBD1
CASSKTLDRDNYEQYF
TGTGCCAGCAGCAAAACTCTTGACAGGGATAATTACGAGCAGTACTTC
>TRBJ1-2|few|TRBV6-2/TRBV6-3|.
CASSYSRYGYTF
TGTGCCAGCAGTTACTCGCGGTATGGCTACACCTTC
>TRBJ2-3|few|TRBV20-1|.
CSARGPLGGDTQYF
TGCAGTGCTAGAGGTCCCCTTGGCGGTGATACGCAGTATTTT
>TRBJ2-7|few|TRBV9|.
CASSVALGFSHEQYF
TGTGCCAGCAGCGTAGCTTTAGGGTTTTCCCACGAGCAGTACTTC
>TRBJ1-6|.|TRBV6-1|TRBD1
CASSGQGAINSPLHF
TGTGCCAGCAGTGGACAGGGGGCGATTAATTCACCCCTCCACTTT
>TRBJ2-1|.|TRBV10-3|TRBD2
CAITPSGGNNEQFF
TGTGCCATCACTCCTAGCGGGGGAAACAATGAGCAGTTCTTC
>TRBJ2-5|few|TRBV5-4|TRBD2
CASSSGLAGGPETQYF
TGTGCCAGCAGCTCGGGACTAGCGGGGGGGCCCGAGACCCAGTACTTC
>TRBJ2-5|.|TRBV4-3|.
CASSQESRGDPETQYF
TGCGCCAGCAGCCAAGAAAGTCGAGGGGATCCAGAGACCCAGTACTTC
>TRBJ1-3|few|TRBV18|TRBD1
CASSPRQGNSGNTIYF
TGTGCCAGCTCTCCCCGACAGGGAAACTCTGGAAACACCATATATTTT
>TRBJ2-1|.|TRBV5-1|.
CASSTDPTNEQFF
TGCGCCAGCAGCACGGACCCTACAAATGAGCAGTTCTTC
>TRBJ2-2|.|TRBV15|.
CATSSTRGVLGNTGELFF
TGTGCCACCAGCAGCACTAGGGGGGTATTAGGGAACACCGGGGAGCTGTTTTTT
>TRBJ2-7|.|TRBV7-9|TRBD1
CASSLPRQGPKTYEQYF
TGTGCCAGCAGCTTACCGAGACAGGGACCTAAGACCTACGAGCAGTACTTC
>TRBJ2-7|few|TRBV25-1|.
CASSESGRPSSYEQYF
TGTGCCAGCAGTGAATCCGGACGGCCTAGCTCCTACGAGCAGTACTTC
>TRBJ2-5|.|TRBV11-2|TRBD2
CASSLAGRQQTQYF
TGTGCCAGCAGCTTAGCCGGGAGGCAACAGACCCAGTACTTC
>TRBJ2-7|.|TRBV7-6|TRBD2
CASSRRTGGLSYEQYF
TGTGCCAGCAGCCGGAGGACGGGGGGACTCTCCTACGAGCAGTACTTC
>TRBJ1-1|few|TRBV6-2/TRBV6-3|.
CASSYVRSTEAFF
TGTGCCAGCAGTTACGTCCGATCCACTGAAGCTTTCTTT
>TRBJ1-2|.|TRBV7-3|.
CASSPGPGITYGYTF
TGTGCCAGCAGCCCGGGTCCGGGGATCACCTATGGCTACACCTTC
>TRBJ2-3|.|TRBV6-2/TRBV6-3|TRBD1
CASSRQGPSYTDTQYF
TGTGCCAGCTCCAGACAGGGCCCCTCCTACACAGATACGCAGTATTTT